This T cell receptor (beta chain) appears in the sequencing data of a study of PD-L1 blockade in urothelial cancer. On the study more broadly: Intravenous atezolizumab, 1,200 mg every 3 weeks, was begun by patients around 2014. Each patient had 0 to 3 earlier chemotherapy regimens. Median T cell yield per blood sample was 120,000 to 150,000 cells. The authors examined blood 3 weeks (second dose) and 6 weeks after treatment start.

Method: immunoSEQ multiplex PCR; TCRdb's copy keeps in-frame clones and lacks some. The table lists 45,000 to 60,000 clones, approximately 90% of them singletons. V was cut by 0 bases and J by 3 bases, with 9 bases left in between. CDR3 length: 13 amino acids. Germline CDR1 GTSNPN, CDR2 SVGIG (reference sequence). Sample time point: peripheral blood 6 weeks after treatment start. This chain uses TRBV30 with TRBJ2-7, with a tentative D call TRBD1 (6 bases). The sequence was collected from a man aged 55 to 70 with urothelial cancer. The sequencing used PBMCs, collected around atezolizumab (anti-PD-L1) treatment. In nucleotides, the CDR3 is TGTGCCTGGAGTGTACAGGGCGACTACGAGCAGTACTTC. Amino acids: CAWSVQGDYEQYF.